These T cell receptor beta chains were read from a single sample in a study of Ad26.COV2.S vaccination and SARS-CoV-2 variants. This table comes from immunoSEQ multiplex PCR, and its TCRdb copy is limited to in-frame clones, with some not included. Altogether 350,000 to 500,000 clones are present, less than 95% being singletons, with the ten largest covering less than 4.5%. Sequenced here: peripheral blood, sampled in a trial of Ad26.COV2.S vaccine versus placebo. The receptors here all came from a person between 18 and 65 years old who received the Ad26.COV2.S COVID-19 vaccine or a placebo. Both conserved end residues are part of each CDR3. D genes are given only for firm matches. Size values are once, few and many counts, or a class for expanded clones, and some rows have none.

V gene: TRBV2
clone size: -
J gene: TRBJ2-1
D gene: TRBD1
CDR3 length: 14
CDR3 DNA: TGTGCCAGCAGGCACAGGGGCTCCTACAATGAGCAGTTCTTC
CDR3 protein: CASRHRGSYNEQFF

V gene: TRBV6-5
clone size: -
J gene: TRBJ2-7
D gene: -
CDR3 length: 14
CDR3 DNA: TGTGCCAGCAGTTACGGGCAAGGAGCCTACGAGCAGTACTTC
CDR3 protein: CASSYGQGAYEQYF

V gene: TRBV29-1
clone size: -
J gene: TRBJ2-7
D gene: TRBD2
CDR3 length: 13
CDR3 DNA: TGCAGCGTTGTCTACGCGGGGGCCTACGAGCAGTACTTC
CDR3 protein: CSVVYAGAYEQYF

V gene: TRBV29-1
clone size: -
J gene: TRBJ2-2
D gene: -
CDR3 length: 13
CDR3 DNA: TGCAGCGTTGCCCCTATTGACACCGGGGAGCTGTTTTTT
CDR3 protein: CSVAPIDTGELFF

V gene: TRBV15
clone size: -
J gene: TRBJ2-7
D gene: -
CDR3 length: 11
CDR3 DNA: TGTGCCACCAGCAGAGACGACGAGCAGTACTTC
CDR3 protein: CATSRDDEQYF

V gene: TRBV3-1/TRBV3-2
clone size: -
J gene: TRBJ2-1
D gene: -
CDR3 length: 15
CDR3 DNA: TGTGCCAGCAGCCAAGTGTTGGACTCTTACAATGAGCAGTTCTTC
CDR3 protein: CASSQVLDSYNEQFF

V gene: TRBV2
clone size: -
J gene: TRBJ2-1
D gene: TRBD1
CDR3 length: 13
CDR3 DNA: TGTGCCAGCATGAGGACAGGGGTCCATGAGCAGTTCTTC
CDR3 protein: CASMRTGVHEQFF

V gene: TRBV6-2/TRBV6-3
clone size: -
J gene: TRBJ2-1
D gene: TRBD1
CDR3 length: 15
CDR3 DNA: TGTGCCAGCAGTTTCGGACAGGGGGCGAGGAATGAGCAGTTCTTC
CDR3 protein: CASSFGQGARNEQFF

V gene: TRBV28
clone size: -
J gene: TRBJ2-7
D gene: -
CDR3 length: 15
CDR3 DNA: TGTGCCAGCAGTCGACTAGGCCTCCTCTCCTACGAGCAGTACTTC
CDR3 protein: CASSRLGLLSYEQYF

V gene: TRBV6-4
clone size: -
J gene: TRBJ2-5
D gene: TRBD2
CDR3 length: 16
CDR3 DNA: TGTGCCAGCAGTGACCCAGGACTAGCGGGAGTCGAGACCCAGTACTTC
CDR3 protein: CASSDPGLAGVETQYF

V gene: TRBV6-2/TRBV6-3
clone size: -
J gene: TRBJ2-5
D gene: -
CDR3 length: 13
CDR3 DNA: TGTGCCAGCAGTTACTCGAGGGAAGAGACCCAGTACTTC
CDR3 protein: CASSYSREETQYF

V gene: TRBV7-2
clone size: once
J gene: TRBJ1-4
D gene: -
CDR3 length: 14
CDR3 DNA: TGTGCCAGCAGCCTCAACCAGGGCCCCGAAAAACTGTTTTTT
CDR3 protein: CASSLNQGPEKLFF

V gene: TRBV28
clone size: -
J gene: TRBJ2-5
D gene: -
CDR3 length: 15
CDR3 DNA: TGTGCCAGCAGGCATGACAGGAGCTACCAAGAGACCCAGTACTTC
CDR3 protein: CASRHDRSYQETQYF

V gene: TRBV28
clone size: -
J gene: TRBJ2-5
D gene: -
CDR3 length: 13
CDR3 DNA: TGTGCCAGCAGTTTCGGACAGCAAGAGACCCAGTACTTC
CDR3 protein: CASSFGQQETQYF

V gene: TRBV21-1
clone size: -
J gene: TRBJ2-4
D gene: -
CDR3 length: 18
CDR3 DNA: TGTGCCAGCAGCAAAGCGCGCAAAGGGACGTTAGCCAAAAACATTCAGTACTTC
CDR3 protein: CASSKARKGTLAKNIQYF

V gene: TRBV18
clone size: few
J gene: TRBJ2-2
D gene: -
CDR3 length: 15
CDR3 DNA: TGTGCCAGCTCACCATACAGGAGAAACACCGGGGAGCTGTTTTTT
CDR3 protein: CASSPYRRNTGELFF

V gene: TRBV5-1
clone size: -
J gene: TRBJ2-1
D gene: -
CDR3 length: 16
CDR3 DNA: TGCGCCAGCAGCTTGGGCGGAGCTGGGCATGGAGGTGAGCAGTTCTTC
CDR3 protein: CASSLGGAGHGGEQFF

V gene: TRBV4-1
clone size: -
J gene: TRBJ2-2
D gene: -
CDR3 length: 15
CDR3 DNA: TGCGCCAGCAGCCACGGGACATTGAACACCGGGGAGCTGTTTTTT
CDR3 protein: CASSHGTLNTGELFF

V gene: TRBV9
clone size: -
J gene: TRBJ1-6
D gene: TRBD1
CDR3 length: 16
CDR3 DNA: TGTGCCAGCAGCGTAGGAGGGACAGGGAGCATCTCACCCCTCCACTTT
CDR3 protein: CASSVGGTGSISPLHF

V gene: TRBV6-2/TRBV6-3
clone size: once
J gene: TRBJ2-2
D gene: -
CDR3 length: 13
CDR3 DNA: TGTGCCAGCAGTCGACAGGATACCGGGGAGCTGTTTTTT
CDR3 protein: CASSRQDTGELFF

V gene: TRBV6-5
clone size: -
J gene: TRBJ2-1
D gene: -
CDR3 length: 12
CDR3 DNA: TGTGCCAGCCCAGTATTAGGGCAGGAGCAGTTCTTC
CDR3 protein: CASPVLGQEQFF

V gene: TRBV30
clone size: -
J gene: TRBJ2-3
D gene: -
CDR3 length: 15
CDR3 DNA: TGTGCCTGGAGTGTGGGTGGGGGCAGCACAGATACGCAGTATTTT
CDR3 protein: CAWSVGGGSTDTQYF

V gene: TRBV28
clone size: -
J gene: TRBJ2-7
D gene: -
CDR3 length: 14
CDR3 DNA: TGTGCCAGCAGTTTGAGGGGGGGATTACGCGAGCAGTACTTC
CDR3 protein: CASSLRGGLREQYF